This TCR beta chain is drawn from a study of blood T cell repertoires in COVID-19. About the research overall: Sites in the United States, Italy and Spain provided acute and convalescent COVID-19 samples.

In the original processing: Amplification from reference gene primers served as the basis for estimated nucleated cell counts. The method was immunoSEQ multiplex PCR; TCRdb's version includes in-frame clones alone and lacks a portion of them. The DNA was the basis for D and trimming; V, J and clone size are from that table. The sample includes more than 85,000 clones, 82% of them seen just once. Per germline, CDR1 MDHEN and CDR2 SYDVKM. The CDR3 loop spans 14 amino acids. V gave up 10 bases and J gave up 0 bases, with 16 bases separating them. The material sequenced was peripheral blood. The rearrangement uses TRBV28 and TRBJ2-7; D tentatively reads TRBD1 or TRBD2 (7 bases each). This TCR was recovered from a man older than 75 with acute or convalescent COVID-19. CDR3 DNA: TGTGCCACCAGGGGGGGGATTAGCTCCTACGAGCAGTACTTC. The encoded protein is CATRGGISSYEQYF.